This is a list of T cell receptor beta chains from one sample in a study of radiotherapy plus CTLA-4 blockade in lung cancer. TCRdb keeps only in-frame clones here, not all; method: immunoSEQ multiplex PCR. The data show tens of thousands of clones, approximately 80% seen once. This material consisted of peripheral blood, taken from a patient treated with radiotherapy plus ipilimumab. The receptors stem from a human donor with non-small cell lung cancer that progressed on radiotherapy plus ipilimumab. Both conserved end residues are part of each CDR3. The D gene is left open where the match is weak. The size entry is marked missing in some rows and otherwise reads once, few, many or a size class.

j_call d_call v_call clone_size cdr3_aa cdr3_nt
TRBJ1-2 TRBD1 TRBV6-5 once CASSRTGAIYGYTF TGTGCCAGCAGCCGTACAGGGGCCATCTATGGCTACACCTTC
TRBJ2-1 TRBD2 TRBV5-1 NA CASSLAPGLASNLRYNEQFF TGCGCCAGCAGCTTGGCCCCGGGACTAGCGTCTAATTTGCGGTACAATGAGCAGTTCTTC
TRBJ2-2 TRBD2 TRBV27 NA CASRHLSTSGSRELFF TGTGCCAGCCGCCACCTCTCGACTAGCGGGAGCCGGGAGCTGTTTTTT
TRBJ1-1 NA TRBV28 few CASINPQNTEAFF TGTGCCAGCATTAACCCGCAGAACACTGAAGCTTTCTTT
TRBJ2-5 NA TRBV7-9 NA CASSRQTVHQETQYF TGTGCCAGCAGCAGGCAGACAGTTCACCAAGAGACCCAGTACTTC
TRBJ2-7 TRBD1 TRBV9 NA CASSPDSGTGLTYEQYF TGTGCCAGCAGCCCAGACTCAGGGACAGGGTTGACCTACGAGCAGTACTTC
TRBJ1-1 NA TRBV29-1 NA CSVEGTGGKSTEAFF TGCAGCGTTGAGGGGACGGGGGGTAAGAGCACTGAAGCTTTCTTT
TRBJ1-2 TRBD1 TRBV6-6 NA CASSRTGANYGYTF TGTGCCAGCAGCCGAACAGGGGCGAACTATGGCTACACCTTC
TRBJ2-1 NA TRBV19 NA CASSIWGQVGEEQFF TGTGCCAGTAGTATATGGGGGCAGGTAGGGGAGGAGCAGTTCTTC
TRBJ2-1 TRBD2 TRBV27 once CASRRAGVLIGAEQFF TGTGCCAGCAGAAGAGCGGGAGTTTTGATTGGGGCTGAGCAGTTCTTC
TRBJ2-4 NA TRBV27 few CASGVIQYF TGTGCCAGCGGAGTCATTCAGTACTTC
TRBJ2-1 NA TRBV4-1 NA CASSQEGGGYYNEQFF TGCGCCAGCAGCCAAGAAGGGGGGGGTTACTACAATGAGCAGTTCTTC
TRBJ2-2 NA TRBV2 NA CASSDAGQITGELFF TGTGCCAGCAGTGATGCGGGACAGATCACCGGGGAGCTGTTTTTT
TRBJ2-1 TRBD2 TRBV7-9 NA CASRWTSGRAEDEQFF TGTGCCAGCAGGTGGACTAGCGGGAGGGCCGAGGATGAGCAGTTCTTC
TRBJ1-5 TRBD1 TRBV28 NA CASSLPRDSHQPQHF TGTGCCAGCAGTTTACCCCGGGACAGCCATCAGCCCCAGCATTTT
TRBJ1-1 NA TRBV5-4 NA CASAADRNTEAFF TGTGCCAGCGCGGCCGACAGAAACACTGAAGCTTTCTTT
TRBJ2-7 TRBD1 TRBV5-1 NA CASSLESGQGGEQYF TGCGCCAGCAGCTTGGAGTCGGGACAGGGAGGCGAGCAGTACTTC
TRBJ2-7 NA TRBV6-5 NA CASSYSGYRAYEQYF TGTGCCAGCAGTTACTCGGGGTACAGGGCCTACGAGCAGTACTTC
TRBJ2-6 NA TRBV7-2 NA CASSLVSGANVLTF TGTGCCAGCAGCTTGGTCTCTGGGGCCAACGTCCTGACTTTC
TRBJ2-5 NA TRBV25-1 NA CASSARGQAFQETQYF TGTGCCAGCAGTGCCCGGGGCCAAGCCTTCCAAGAGACCCAGTACTTC